The TCR beta chain described here comes from a study of T cell responses to AZD1222 COVID-19 vaccine. Broader study findings: The study reported that nearly half of spike-specific TCRs target unmutated variant regions. Repertoires in all cases were sampled only once the peak T cell response had passed. Recipients of AZD1222 seropositive at baseline numbered only 6 or 7. White British people made up most donors, females outnumbered males, and clonal diversity was possibly underestimated.

Using immunoSEQ multiplex PCR, the repertoire was profiled, and TCRdb retains in-frame clones only, with some absent. The sample lists 130,000 to 150,000 clones, around nine tenths occurring once. The CDR3 is 16 amino acids. Trimming cost V 0 bases and J 5 bases; bases outside gene matches: 9. The germline gives CDR1 SGDLS, CDR2 YYNGEE. Turning to this clone: Its antigen is not known.

The chain combines TRBV9 with TRBJ1-2, with 8 bases matching TRBD1. The origin of this receptor is an adult in good health. Sequenced here: peripheral blood, sampled on day 0 of AZD1222 vaccination. CDR3 coding DNA: TGTGCCAGCAGCGTAGATAGGAGGACAGGGTTTTATGGCTACACCTTC. As protein: CASSVDRRTGFYGYTF.